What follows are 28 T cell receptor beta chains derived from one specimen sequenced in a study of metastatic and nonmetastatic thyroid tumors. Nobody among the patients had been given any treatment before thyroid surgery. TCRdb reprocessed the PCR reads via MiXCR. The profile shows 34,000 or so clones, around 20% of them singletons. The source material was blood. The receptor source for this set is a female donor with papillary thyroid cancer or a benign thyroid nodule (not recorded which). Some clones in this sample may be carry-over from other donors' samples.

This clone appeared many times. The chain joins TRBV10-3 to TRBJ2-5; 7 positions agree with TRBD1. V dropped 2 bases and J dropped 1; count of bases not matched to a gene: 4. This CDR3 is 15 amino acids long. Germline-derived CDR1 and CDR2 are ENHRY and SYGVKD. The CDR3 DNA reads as TGTGCCATCAGTGAGACCGACAGGGCCCAAGAGACCCAGTACTTC. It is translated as CAISETDRAQETQYF.

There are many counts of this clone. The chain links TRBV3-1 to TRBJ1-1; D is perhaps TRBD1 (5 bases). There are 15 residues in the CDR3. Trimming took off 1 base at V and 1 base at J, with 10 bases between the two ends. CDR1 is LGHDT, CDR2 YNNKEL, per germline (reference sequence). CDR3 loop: CASSQAAGTNTEAFF. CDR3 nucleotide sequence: TGTGCCAGCAGCCAAGCAGCAGGGACGAACACTGAAGCTTTCTTT.

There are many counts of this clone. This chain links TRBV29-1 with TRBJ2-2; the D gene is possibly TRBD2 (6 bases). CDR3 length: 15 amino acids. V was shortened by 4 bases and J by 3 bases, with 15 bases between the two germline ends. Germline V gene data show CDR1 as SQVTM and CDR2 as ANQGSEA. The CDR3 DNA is TGCAGCGTTGGCGGGGAACGAACCTACACCGGGGAGCTGTTTTTT. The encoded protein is CSVGGERTYTGELFF.

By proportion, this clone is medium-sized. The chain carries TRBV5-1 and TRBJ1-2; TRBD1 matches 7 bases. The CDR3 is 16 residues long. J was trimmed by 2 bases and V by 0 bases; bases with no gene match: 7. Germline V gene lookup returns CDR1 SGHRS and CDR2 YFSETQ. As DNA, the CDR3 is TGCGCCAGCAGCTTGGGAAGGGACAGATTCAACTATGGCTACACCTTC. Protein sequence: CASSLGRDRFNYGYTF.

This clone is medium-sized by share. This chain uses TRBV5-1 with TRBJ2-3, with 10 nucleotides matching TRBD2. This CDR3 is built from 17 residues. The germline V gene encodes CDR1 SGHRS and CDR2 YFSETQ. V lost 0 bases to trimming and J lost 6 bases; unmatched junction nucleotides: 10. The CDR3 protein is CASSLAKREGRSDTQYF. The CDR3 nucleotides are TGCGCCAGCAGCTTGGCCAAGCGGGAGGGCCGTTCGGATACGCAGTATTTT.

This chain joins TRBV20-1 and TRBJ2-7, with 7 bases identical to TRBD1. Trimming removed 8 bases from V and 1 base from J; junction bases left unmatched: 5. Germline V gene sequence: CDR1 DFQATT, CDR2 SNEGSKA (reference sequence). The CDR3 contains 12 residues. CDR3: CSFADRSYEQYF. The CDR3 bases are TGCAGTTTCGCGGACAGGTCCTACGAGCAGTACTTC.

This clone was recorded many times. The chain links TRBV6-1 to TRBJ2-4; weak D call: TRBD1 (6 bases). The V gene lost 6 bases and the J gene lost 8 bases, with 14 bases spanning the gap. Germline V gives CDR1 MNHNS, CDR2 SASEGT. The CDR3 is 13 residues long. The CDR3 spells CASSLQGLDIQYF. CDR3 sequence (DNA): TGTGCCAGCAGCTTACAGGGCCTGGACATTCAGTACTTC.

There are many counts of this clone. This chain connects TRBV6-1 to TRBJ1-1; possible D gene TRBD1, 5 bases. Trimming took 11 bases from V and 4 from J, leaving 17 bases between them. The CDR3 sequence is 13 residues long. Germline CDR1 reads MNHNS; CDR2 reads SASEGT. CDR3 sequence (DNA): TGTGCCGGGACCCTAGCCGGGGGCACTGAAGCTTTCTTT. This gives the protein CAGTLAGGTEAFF.

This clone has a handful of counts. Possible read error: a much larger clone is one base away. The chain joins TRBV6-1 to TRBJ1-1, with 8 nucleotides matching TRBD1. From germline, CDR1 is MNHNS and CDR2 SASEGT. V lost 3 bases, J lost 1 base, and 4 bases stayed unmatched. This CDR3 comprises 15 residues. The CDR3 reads CASSEFDRGNTEAFF. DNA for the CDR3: TGTGCCAGCAGTGAGTTTGACAGGGGGAACACTGAAGCTTTCTTT.

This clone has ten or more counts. CDR3 region: CASSYSGGAGDGYTF. The CDR3 DNA reads TGTGCCAGCAGTTACTCGGGGGGGGCAGGCGATGGCTACACCTTC. The V call is TRBV6-2 or TRBV6-3, the J call TRBJ1-2; TRBD1 is a possible D gene (6 bases). Germline assignment: CDR1 MNHEY and CDR2 SVGEGT. V lost 0 bases to trimming and J lost 6 bases, with 14 bases between them. This CDR3 has 15 amino acids.

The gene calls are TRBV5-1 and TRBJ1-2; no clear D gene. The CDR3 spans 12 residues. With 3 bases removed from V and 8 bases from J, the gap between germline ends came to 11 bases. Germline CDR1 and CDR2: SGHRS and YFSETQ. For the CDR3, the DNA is TGCGCCAGCAGCTCGGGCCGCCTGGGCTACACCTTC. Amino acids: CASSSGRLGYTF.

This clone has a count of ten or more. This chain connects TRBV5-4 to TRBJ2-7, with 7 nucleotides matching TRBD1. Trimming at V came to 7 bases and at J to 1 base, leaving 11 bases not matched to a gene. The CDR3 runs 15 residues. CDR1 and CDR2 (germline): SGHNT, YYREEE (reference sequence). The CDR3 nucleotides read TGTGCCAGCCCACCTAGGGGGCTCCCGTCCTACGAGCAGTACTTC. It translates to CASPPRGLPSYEQYF.

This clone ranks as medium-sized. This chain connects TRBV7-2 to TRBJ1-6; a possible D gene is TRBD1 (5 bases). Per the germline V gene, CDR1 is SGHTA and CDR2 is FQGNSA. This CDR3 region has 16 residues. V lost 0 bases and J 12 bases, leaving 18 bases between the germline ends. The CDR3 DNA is TGTGCCAGCAGCTTAGCTGGGGGTCCCCGTAACCTACCCCTCCACTTT. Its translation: CASSLAGGPRNLPLHF. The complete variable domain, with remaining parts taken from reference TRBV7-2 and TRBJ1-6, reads GAGVSQSPSNKVTEKGKDVELRCDPISGHTALYWYRQSLGQGLEFLIYFQGNSAPDKSGLPSDRFSAERTGGSVSTLTIQRTQQEDSAVYLCASSLAGGPRNLPLHFGNGTRLTVT.

As DNA, the CDR3 is TGTGCCAGCAGCCCAGGGACAGGGCTCTCCTACGAGCAGTACTTC. Translation gives CASSPGTGLSYEQYF. V is TRBV11-2 and J is TRBJ2-7, with 9 nucleotides matching TRBD1. This CDR3 is 15 amino acids long. V trimming: 5 bases; J trimming: 0 bases; junction bases outside the gene matches: 5. Germline CDR1 SGHAT, CDR2 FQNNGV.

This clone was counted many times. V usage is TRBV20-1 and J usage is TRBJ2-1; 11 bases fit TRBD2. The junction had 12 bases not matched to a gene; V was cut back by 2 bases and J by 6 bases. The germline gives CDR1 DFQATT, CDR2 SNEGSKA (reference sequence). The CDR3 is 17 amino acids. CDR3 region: CSARLPLAGGIPNEQFF. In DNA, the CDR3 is TGCAGTGCTAGACTTCCTTTAGCGGGAGGGATCCCCAATGAGCAGTTCTTC.

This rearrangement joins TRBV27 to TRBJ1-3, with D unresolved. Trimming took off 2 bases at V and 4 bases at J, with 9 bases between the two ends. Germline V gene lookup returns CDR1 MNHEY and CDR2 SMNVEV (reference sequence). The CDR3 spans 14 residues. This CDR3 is CASSLLHSGNTIYF. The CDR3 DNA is TGTGCCAGCAGTTTACTCCACTCCGGAAACACCATATATTTT.

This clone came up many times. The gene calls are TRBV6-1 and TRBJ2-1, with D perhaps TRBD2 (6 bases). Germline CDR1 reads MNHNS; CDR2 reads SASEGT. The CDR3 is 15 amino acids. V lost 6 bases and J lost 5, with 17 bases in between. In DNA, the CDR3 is TGTGCCAGCAGGGGCGGGGCAGCCGGGAACAATGAGCAGTTCTTC. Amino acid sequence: CASRGGAAGNNEQFF.

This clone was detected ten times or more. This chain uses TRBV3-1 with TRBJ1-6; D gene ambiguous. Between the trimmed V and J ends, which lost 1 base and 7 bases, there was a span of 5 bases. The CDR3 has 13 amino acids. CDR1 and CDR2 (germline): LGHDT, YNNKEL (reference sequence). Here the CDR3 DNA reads TGTGCCAGCAGCCAAGGGCGGAATTCACCCCTCCACTTT. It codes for CASSQGRNSPLHF.

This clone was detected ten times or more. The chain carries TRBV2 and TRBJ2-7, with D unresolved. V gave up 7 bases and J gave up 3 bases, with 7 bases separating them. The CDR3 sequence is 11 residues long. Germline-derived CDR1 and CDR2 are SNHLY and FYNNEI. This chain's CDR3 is CASTPSYEQYF. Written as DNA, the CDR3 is TGTGCCAGCACCCCCAGCTACGAGCAGTACTTC.

DNA of the CDR3: TGTGCCAGCTCAAGCGGGACAGGGGCGTACGAGCAGTACTTC. Amino acid sequence: CASSSGTGAYEQYF. The chain recombines TRBV18 with TRBJ2-7; 10 bases map to TRBD1. Looked up from germline, CDR1 is KGHSH and CDR2 is LQKENI. The CDR3 totals 14 residues. The J segment lost 4 bases and the V segment lost 5 bases, leaving 5 bases of the junction unmatched.

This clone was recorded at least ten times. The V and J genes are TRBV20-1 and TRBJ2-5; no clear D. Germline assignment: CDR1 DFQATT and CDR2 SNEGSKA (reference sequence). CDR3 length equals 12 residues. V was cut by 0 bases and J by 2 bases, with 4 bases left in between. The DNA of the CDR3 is TGCAGTGCTAGAGAGAGTCAAGAGACCCAGTACTTC. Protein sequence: CSARESQETQYF.

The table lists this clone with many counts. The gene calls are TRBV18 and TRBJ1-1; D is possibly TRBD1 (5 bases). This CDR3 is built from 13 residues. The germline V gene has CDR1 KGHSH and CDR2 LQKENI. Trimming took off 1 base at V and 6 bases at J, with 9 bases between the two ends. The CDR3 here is CASSPQGQAEAFF. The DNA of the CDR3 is TGTGCCAGCTCACCACAGGGGCAGGCTGAAGCTTTCTTT.

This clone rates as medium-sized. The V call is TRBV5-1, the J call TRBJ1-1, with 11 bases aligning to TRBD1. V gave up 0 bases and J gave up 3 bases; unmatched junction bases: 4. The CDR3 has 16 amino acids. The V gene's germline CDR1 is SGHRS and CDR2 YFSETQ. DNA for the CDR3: TGCGCCAGCAGCTTGGCCTGGGACAGGGGGGACACTGAAGCTTTCTTT. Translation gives CASSLAWDRGDTEAFF.

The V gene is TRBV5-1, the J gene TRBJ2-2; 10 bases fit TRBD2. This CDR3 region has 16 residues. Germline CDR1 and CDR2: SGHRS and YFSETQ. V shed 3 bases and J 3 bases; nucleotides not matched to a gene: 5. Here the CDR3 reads CASSSSGRADTGELFF. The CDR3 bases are TGCGCCAGCAGCTCAAGCGGGAGGGCCGACACCGGGGAGCTGTTTTTT.

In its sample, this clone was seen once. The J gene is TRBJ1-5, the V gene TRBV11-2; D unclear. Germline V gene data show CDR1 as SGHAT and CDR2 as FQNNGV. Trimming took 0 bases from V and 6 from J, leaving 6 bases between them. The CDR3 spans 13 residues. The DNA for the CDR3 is TGTGCCAGCAGCTTAGAGTTCGGTCAGCCCCAGCATTTT. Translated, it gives CASSLEFGQPQHF. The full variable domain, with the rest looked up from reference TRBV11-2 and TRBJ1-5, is EAGVAQSPRYKIIEKRQSVAFWCNPISGHATLYWYQQILGQGPKLLIQFQNNGVVDDSQLPKDRFSAERLKGVDSTLKIQPAKLEDSAVYLCASSLEFGQPQHFGDGTRLSIL.

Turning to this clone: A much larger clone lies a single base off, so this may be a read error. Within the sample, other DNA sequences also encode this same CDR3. The DNA for the CDR3 is TGTGCCACCAGCAATCCCGGGGGCGCGAAAGCTAACTATGGATACACCTTC. Its protein is CATSNPGGAKANYGYTF. This chain joins TRBV15 and TRBJ1-2; a weak D match, TRBD1 (6 bases). The germline CDR1 and CDR2 sequences are LNHNV and YYDKDF (reference sequence). The CDR3 consists of 17 residues.

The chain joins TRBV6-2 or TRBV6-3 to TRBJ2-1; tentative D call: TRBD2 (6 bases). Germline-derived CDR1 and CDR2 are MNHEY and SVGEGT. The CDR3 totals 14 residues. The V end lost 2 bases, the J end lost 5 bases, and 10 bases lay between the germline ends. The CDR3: CASSYGREHNEQFF. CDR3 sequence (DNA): TGTGCCAGCAGTTACGGGCGGGAACACAATGAGCAGTTCTTC.

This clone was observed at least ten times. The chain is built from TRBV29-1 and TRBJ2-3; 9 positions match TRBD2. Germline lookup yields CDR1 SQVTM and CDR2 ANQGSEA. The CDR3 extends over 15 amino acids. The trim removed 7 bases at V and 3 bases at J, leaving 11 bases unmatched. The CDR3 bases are TGCAGCGCCGATGGCGGGGGGGCCTGGACAGATACGCAGTATTTT. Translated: CSADGGGAWTDTQYF.